This T cell receptor beta chain was profiled in a study of cytomegalovirus exposure and HLA in healthy donors. General observations from the study: The productive fraction for most TCR beta V segments was about 87% or about 30% in an earlier analysis. Indistinguishability led to the exclusion of some V segments, TRBV6-2 and TRBV6-3 included. Later work associated fewer than 20,000 TCR beta sequences with HLA alleles at 0.05 false discovery rate.

PCR employed 60 Vbeta and 13 Jbeta primers. The table came from immunoSEQ multiplex PCR; TCRdb's copy has only in-frame clones and leaves some out. The repertoire has tens of thousands of clones, around 75% of them found once; the top ten carry roughly 23%. Germline loops: CDR1 LGHNA, CDR2 YNFKEQ. J was trimmed by 5 bases and V by 4 bases; bases with no gene match: 8. The CDR3 consists of 16 residues. This clone occurred a few times. Antigen: not known. Sequencing was done on a sample of PBMCs. The sequence was collected from a woman in her forties in good health and CMV-seropositive. The chain uses TRBV4-2 and TRBJ2-2, with TRBD2 identical over 9 bases. The CDR3 nucleotides read TGTGCCAGCAGCCCCATACGCGGGGGGGGGACCGGGGAGCTGTTTTTT. Translation: CASSPIRGGGTGELFF.